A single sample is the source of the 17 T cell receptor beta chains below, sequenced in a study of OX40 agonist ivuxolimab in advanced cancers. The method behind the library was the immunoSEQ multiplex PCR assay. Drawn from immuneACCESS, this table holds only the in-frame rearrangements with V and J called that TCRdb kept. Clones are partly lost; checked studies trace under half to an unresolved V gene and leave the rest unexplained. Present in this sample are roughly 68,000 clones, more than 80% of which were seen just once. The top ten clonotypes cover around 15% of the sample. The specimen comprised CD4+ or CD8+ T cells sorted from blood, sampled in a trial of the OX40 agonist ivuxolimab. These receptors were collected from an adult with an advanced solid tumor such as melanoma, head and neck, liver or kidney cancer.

CDR3 bases: TGTGCCAGCAGTTACTCATCAGCGGGAGAGCAGTTCTTC. Translation: CASSYSSAGEQFF. This chain links TRBV6-5 with TRBJ2-1; 7 nucleotides agree with TRBD2. V lost 0 bases, J lost 10 bases, and 3 bases stayed unmatched. The CDR3 is 13 residues long. The germline CDR1 and CDR2 sequences are MNHEY and SVGAGI.

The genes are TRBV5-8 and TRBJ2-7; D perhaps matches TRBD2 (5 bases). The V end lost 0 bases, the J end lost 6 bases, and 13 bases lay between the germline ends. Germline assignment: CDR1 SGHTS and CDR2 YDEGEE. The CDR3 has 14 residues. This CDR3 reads CASSLVRTVTEQYF. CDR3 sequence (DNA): TGTGCCAGCAGCTTGGTCAGGACTGTTACCGAGCAGTACTTC.

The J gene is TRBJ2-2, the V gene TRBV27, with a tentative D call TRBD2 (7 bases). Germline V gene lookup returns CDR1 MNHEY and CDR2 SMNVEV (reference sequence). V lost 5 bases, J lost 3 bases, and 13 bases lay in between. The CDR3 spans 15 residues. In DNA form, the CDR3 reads TGTGCCAGCAGTCGAGGGGGGGCGTACACCGGGGAGCTGTTTTTT. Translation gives CASSRGGAYTGELFF.

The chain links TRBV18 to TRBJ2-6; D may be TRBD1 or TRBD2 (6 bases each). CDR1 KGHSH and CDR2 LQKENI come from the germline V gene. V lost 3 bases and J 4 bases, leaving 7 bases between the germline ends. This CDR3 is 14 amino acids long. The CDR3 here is CASSPGGGANVLTF. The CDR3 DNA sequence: TGTGCCAGCTCACCGGGGGGCGGGGCCAACGTCCTGACTTTC.

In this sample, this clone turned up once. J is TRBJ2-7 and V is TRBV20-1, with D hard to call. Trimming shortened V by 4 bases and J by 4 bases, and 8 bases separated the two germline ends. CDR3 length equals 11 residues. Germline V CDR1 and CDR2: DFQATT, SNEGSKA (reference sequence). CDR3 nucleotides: TGCAGTGCTACCAACCCTTACGAGCAGTACTTC. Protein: CSATNPYEQYF.

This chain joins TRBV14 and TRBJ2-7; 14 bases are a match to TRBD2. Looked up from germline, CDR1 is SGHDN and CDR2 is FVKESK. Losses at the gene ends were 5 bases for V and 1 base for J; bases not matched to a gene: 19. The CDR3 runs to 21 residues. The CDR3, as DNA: TGTGCCAGCAGCTTATATTCCTGGGGACTAGCGGGGGCCCCTAAATCCTACGAGCAGTACTTC. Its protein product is CASSLYSWGLAGAPKSYEQYF.

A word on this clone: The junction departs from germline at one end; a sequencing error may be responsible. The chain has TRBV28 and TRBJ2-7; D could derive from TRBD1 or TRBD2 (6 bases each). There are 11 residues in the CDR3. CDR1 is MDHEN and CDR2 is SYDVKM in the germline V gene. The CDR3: CASSFSGATDF. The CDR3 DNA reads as TGTGCCAGCAGTTTTTCGGGGGCGACGGACTTC.

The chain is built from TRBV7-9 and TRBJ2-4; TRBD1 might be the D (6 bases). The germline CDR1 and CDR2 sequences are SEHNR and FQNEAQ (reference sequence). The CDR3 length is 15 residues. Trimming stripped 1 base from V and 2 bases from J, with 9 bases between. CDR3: CASSLGQGSKNIQYF. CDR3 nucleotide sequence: TGTGCCAGCAGCTTAGGTCAGGGGTCCAAAAACATTCAGTACTTC. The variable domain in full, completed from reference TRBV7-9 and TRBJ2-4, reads DTGVSQNPRHKITKRGQNVTFRCDPISEHNRLYWYRQTLGQGPEFLTYFQNEAQLEKSRLLSDRFSAERPKGSFSTLEIQRTEQGDSAMYLCASSLGQGSKNIQYFGAGTRLSVL.

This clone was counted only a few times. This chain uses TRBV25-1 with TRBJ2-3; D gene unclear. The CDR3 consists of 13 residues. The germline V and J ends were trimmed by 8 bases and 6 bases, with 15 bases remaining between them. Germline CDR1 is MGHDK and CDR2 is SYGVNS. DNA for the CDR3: TGTGCCAGCTCCCAGAGTCTAACGGATACGCAGTATTTT. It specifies CASSQSLTDTQYF. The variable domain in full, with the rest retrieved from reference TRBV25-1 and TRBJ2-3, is EADIYQTPRYLVIGTGKKITLECSQTMGHDKMYWYQQDPGMELHLIHYSYGVNSTEKGDLSSESTVSRIRTEHFPLTLESARPSHTSQYLCASSQSLTDTQYFGPGTRLTVL.

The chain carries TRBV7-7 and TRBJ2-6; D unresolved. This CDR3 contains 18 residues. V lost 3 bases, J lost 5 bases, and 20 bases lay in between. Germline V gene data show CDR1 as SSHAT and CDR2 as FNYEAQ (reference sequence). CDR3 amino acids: CASSFRGVPQSRANVLTF. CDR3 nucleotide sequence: TGTGCCAGCAGCTTCCGTGGAGTGCCACAAAGTCGGGCCAACGTCCTGACTTTC.

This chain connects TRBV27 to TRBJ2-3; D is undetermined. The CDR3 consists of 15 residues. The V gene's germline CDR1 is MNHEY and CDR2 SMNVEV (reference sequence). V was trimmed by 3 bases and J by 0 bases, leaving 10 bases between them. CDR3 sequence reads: CASSLRHSSTDTQYF. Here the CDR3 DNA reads TGTGCCAGCAGTTTGAGGCATTCTAGCACAGATACGCAGTATTTT.

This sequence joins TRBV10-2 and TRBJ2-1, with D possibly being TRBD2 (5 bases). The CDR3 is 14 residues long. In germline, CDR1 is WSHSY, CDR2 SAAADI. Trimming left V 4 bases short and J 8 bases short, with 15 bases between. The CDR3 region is CASSALEGAYEQFF. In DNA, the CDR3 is TGCGCCAGCAGTGCTCTCGAGGGAGCCTATGAGCAGTTCTTC.

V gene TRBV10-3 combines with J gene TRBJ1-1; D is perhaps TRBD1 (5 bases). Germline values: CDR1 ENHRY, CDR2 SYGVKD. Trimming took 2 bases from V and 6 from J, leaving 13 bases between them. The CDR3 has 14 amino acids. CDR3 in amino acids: CAISEGGISAEAFF. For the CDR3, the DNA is TGTGCCATCAGTGAGGGGGGAATTTCAGCTGAAGCTTTCTTT.

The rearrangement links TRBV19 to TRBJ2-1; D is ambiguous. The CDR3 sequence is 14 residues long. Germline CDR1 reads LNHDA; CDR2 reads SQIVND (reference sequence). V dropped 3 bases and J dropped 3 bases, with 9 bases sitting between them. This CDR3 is CASSIDSFYNEQFF. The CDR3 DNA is TGTGCCAGTAGTATCGACTCATTCTACAATGAGCAGTTCTTC.

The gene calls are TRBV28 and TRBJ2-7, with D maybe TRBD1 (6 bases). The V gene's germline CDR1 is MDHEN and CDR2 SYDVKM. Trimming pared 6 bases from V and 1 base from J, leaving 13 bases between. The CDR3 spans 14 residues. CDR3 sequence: CASRLPGASYEQYF. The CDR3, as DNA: TGTGCCAGCAGGTTACCAGGGGCATCCTACGAGCAGTACTTC.

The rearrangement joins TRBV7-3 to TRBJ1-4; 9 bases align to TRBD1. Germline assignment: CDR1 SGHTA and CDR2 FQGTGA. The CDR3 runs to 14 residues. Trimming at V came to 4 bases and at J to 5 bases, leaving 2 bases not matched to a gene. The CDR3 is CASSSTGGNEKLFF. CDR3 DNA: TGTGCCAGCAGCTCGACAGGGGGGAATGAAAAACTGTTTTTT. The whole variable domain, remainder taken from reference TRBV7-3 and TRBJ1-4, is GAGVSQTPSNKVTEKGKYVELRCDPISGHTALYWYRQSLGQGPEFLIYFQGTGAADDSGLPNDRFFAVRPEGSVSTLKIQRTERGDSAVYLCASSSTGGNEKLFFGSGTQLSVL.

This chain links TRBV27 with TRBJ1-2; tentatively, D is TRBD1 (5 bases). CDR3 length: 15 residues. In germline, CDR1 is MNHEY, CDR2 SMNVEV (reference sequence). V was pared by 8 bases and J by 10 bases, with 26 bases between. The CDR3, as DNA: TGTGCCAGCCTATTCTCACCGGGACTAGAGCAGGACTACACCTTC. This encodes CASLFSPGLEQDYTF.